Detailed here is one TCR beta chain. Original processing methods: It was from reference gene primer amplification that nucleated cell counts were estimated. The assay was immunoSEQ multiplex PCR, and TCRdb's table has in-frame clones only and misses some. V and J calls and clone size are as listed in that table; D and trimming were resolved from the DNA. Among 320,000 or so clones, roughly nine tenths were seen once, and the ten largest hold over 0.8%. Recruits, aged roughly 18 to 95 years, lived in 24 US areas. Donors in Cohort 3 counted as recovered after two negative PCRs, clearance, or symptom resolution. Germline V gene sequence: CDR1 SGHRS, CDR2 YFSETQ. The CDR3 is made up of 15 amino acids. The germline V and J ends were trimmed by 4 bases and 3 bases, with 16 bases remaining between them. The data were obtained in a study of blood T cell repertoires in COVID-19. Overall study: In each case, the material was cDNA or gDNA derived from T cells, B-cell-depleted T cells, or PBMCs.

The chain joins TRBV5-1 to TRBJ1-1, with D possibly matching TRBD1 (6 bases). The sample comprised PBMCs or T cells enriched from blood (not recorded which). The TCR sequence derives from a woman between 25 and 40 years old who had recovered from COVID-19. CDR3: CASSLAGGGDTEAFF. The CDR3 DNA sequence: TGCGCCAGCAGCCTAGCTGGGGGGGGCGACACTGAAGCTTTCTTT.